The present TCR beta chain was sequenced within a study of cytomegalovirus exposure and HLA in healthy donors. The primer mix had 60 Vbeta and 13 Jbeta primers. Method: immunoSEQ multiplex PCR; TCRdb's copy keeps in-frame clones and lacks some. The sample consists of roughly 190,000 clones, roughly 77% of them appearing once. Losses at the gene ends were 7 bases for V and 11 bases for J; bases not matched to a gene: 8. This CDR3 has 13 residues. Germline CDR1 LNHDA, CDR2 SQIVND (reference sequence). Sequencing used PBMCs. The chain recombines TRBV19 with TRBJ1-1; the match to TRBD1 covers 12 bases. The TCR comes from a woman younger than 45 in good health and CMV-seropositive. DNA for the CDR3: TGTGCCAGTATTACTCCGGGACAGGGGGCGGCTTTCTTT. It specifies CASITPGQGAAFF.